The 26 T cell receptor beta chains below were found in one sample sequenced in a study of PD-1 blockade in classical Hodgkin lymphoma. The time point was: newly diagnosed, previously untreated cHL patient sample. Applied to thawed PBMCs, magnetic negative selection was the method used to isolate CD8+ T cells. TCRdb's table, derived via immunoSEQ multiplex PCR, lists solely in-frame clones and lacks some. Here the sample spans over 20,000 clones, approximately 87% being singletons. The specimen sequenced was CD8+ T cells from blood. The source of these receptors is a human donor with classical Hodgkin lymphoma.

In its sample, this clone was seen once. V usage is TRBV4-3 and J usage is TRBJ2-2; D gene unclear. Per the germline V gene, CDR1 is LGHNA and CDR2 is YSLEER. The CDR3 sequence is 14 residues long. V lost 3 bases and J 6 bases, leaving 11 bases between the germline ends. The CDR3: CASSHDRTSGELFF. CDR3 coding DNA: TGCGCCAGCAGCCACGATAGGACCTCCGGGGAGCTGTTTTTT.

This clone appeared once. The genes are TRBV11-2 and TRBJ1-1; the match to TRBD1 covers 7 bases. The CDR3 length is 19 residues. The germline V gene encodes CDR1 SGHAT and CDR2 FQNNGV. Germline trimming cut 2 bases from V and 0 bases from J; bases unmatched to any gene: 15. CDR3 in amino acids: CASSLMGEYRGLMNTEAFF. CDR3 sequence (DNA): TGTGCCAGCAGCTTAATGGGGGAATACAGGGGTCTCATGAACACTGAAGCTTTCTTT.

The chain links TRBV30 to TRBJ2-7, with D unclear. The CDR3 is 14 amino acids. V dropped 0 bases and J dropped 0 bases, with 9 bases sitting between them. Germline V gene data show CDR1 as GTSNPN and CDR2 as SVGIG (reference sequence). CDR3 sequence (DNA): TGTGCCTGGAGTGTGGGCCCGAGCTCCTACGAGCAGTACTTC. Encoded protein: CAWSVGPSSYEQYF.

The gene calls are TRBV4-1 and TRBJ1-1, with D perhaps TRBD1 (5 bases). Per the germline V gene, CDR1 is MGHRA and CDR2 is YSYEKL. There are 14 residues in the CDR3. The ends were cut back, 0 bases at V and 2 bases at J, with 7 bases in the middle. The CDR3 is CASSQEDTNTEAFF. DNA for the CDR3: TGCGCCAGCAGCCAAGAGGACACAAACACTGAAGCTTTCTTT.

The table lists this clone with a count of one. The chain combines TRBV28 with TRBJ1-1; 8 bases are a match to TRBD1. CDR1 is MDHEN, CDR2 SYDVKM, per germline. This CDR3 contains 13 residues. With V trimmed by 4 bases and J by 3 bases, 1 base remained unmatched. The DNA of the CDR3 is TGTGCCAGCAGTTCGACAGGGGACACTGAAGCTTTCTTT. Amino acids: CASSSTGDTEAFF.

This clone was seen only once. The chain carries TRBV6-6 and TRBJ2-7; tentatively, D is TRBD2 (6 bases). Germline-derived CDR1 and CDR2 are MNHNY and SVGAGI (reference sequence). This CDR3 spans 13 amino acids. The V end was cut by 6 bases, the J end by 3 bases, with 12 bases between. CDR3 in DNA: TGTGCCAGCAGCCCTGGGGGGTTCTACGAGCAGTACTTC. This gives the protein CASSPGGFYEQYF.

The chain has TRBV4-1 and TRBJ2-2; D possibly corresponds to TRBD2 (6 bases). This CDR3 comprises 13 residues. V lost 2 bases and J 7 bases, leaving 8 bases between the germline ends. From germline, CDR1 is MGHRA and CDR2 YSYEKL. The CDR3 region is CASSQTSIGELFF. CDR3 coding DNA: TGCGCCAGCAGCCAAACTAGCATCGGGGAGCTGTTTTTT.

The chain has TRBV7-2 and TRBJ2-5; perhaps D is TRBD1 or TRBD2 (5 bases each). Trimming took off 4 bases at V and 2 bases at J, with 11 bases between the two ends. The V gene's germline CDR1 is SGHTA and CDR2 FQGNSA. This CDR3 spans 14 amino acids. The CDR3 region is CASSSRDLQETQYF. In nucleotides, the CDR3 is TGTGCCAGCAGCTCCCGGGACCTTCAAGAGACCCAGTACTTC.

The chain is built from TRBV4-1 and TRBJ2-1; 7 bases fit TRBD1. Germline V lookup: CDR1 MGHRA, CDR2 YSYEKL. Trimming took 2 bases from V and 5 from J; bases not matched to a gene: 3. The CDR3 has 14 amino acids. Here the CDR3 reads CASSQPGQNNEQFF. The CDR3 region has the DNA TGCGCCAGCAGCCAACCGGGACAGAACAATGAGCAGTTCTTC.

The chain has TRBV4-3 and TRBJ2-4, with 7 nucleotides matching TRBD2. The CDR3 has 16 residues. Germline lookup yields CDR1 LGHNA and CDR2 YSLEER. V was pared by 1 base and J by 2 bases, with 5 bases of the junction left unmatched. The CDR3 nucleotides read TGCGCCAGCAGCCAAGTATCGACTAGCCCCAAAAACATTCAGTACTTC. Translating gives CASSQVSTSPKNIQYF.

J is TRBJ2-6 and V is TRBV28; 7 positions agree with TRBD1. V was clipped by 3 bases and J by 2 bases; unmatched bases: 10. CDR3 length equals 18 residues. Germline-derived CDR1 and CDR2 are MDHEN and SYDVKM. CDR3 residues: CASSFWDSVLPGANVLTF. The CDR3 nucleotides read TGTGCCAGCAGTTTTTGGGACAGCGTACTACCTGGGGCCAACGTCCTGACTTTC.

This clone was observed a single time. The chain recombines TRBV7-6 with TRBJ1-1; D gene unclear. The CDR3 loop spans 15 amino acids. Germline-derived CDR1 and CDR2 are SGHVS and FNYEAQ. V was cut by 5 bases and J by 0 bases, with 13 bases left in between. CDR3 loop: CASSPAKGLNTEAFF. The CDR3 DNA sequence: TGTGCCAGCAGCCCTGCTAAGGGTTTGAACACTGAAGCTTTCTTT.

This clone has only a few counts. This chain uses TRBV7-9 with TRBJ1-3; possible D gene TRBD1, 5 bases. The V gene lost 5 bases and the J gene lost 7 bases, with 15 bases spanning the gap. Germline V gene data show CDR1 as SEHNR and CDR2 as FQNEAQ (reference sequence). CDR3 length: 14 residues. Written as DNA, the CDR3 is TGTGCCAGCAGCCGCGGGACTGAGCTTAACACCATATATTTT. Translating gives CASSRGTELNTIYF.

The chain recombines TRBV9 with TRBJ2-3; 15 bases align to TRBD2. CDR3 length equals 17 residues. Germline V gene data show CDR1 as SGDLS and CDR2 as YYNGEE. The ends lost 0 bases at V and 1 base at J; junction bases unmatched: 0. The CDR3 loop is CASSVGTSGRGTDTQYF. DNA for the CDR3: TGTGCCAGCAGCGTAGGGACTAGCGGGAGGGGCACAGATACGCAGTATTTT. The full variable domain, with the rest looked up from reference TRBV9 and TRBJ2-3, is DSGVTQTPKHLITATGQRVTLRCSPRSGDLSVYWYQQSLDQGLQFLIQYYNGEERAKGNILERFSAQQFPDLHSELNLSSLELGDSALYFCASSVGTSGRGTDTQYFGPGTRLTVL.

This chain joins TRBV29-1 and TRBJ2-7, with D maybe TRBD2 (6 bases). The CDR3 has 12 residues. The V gene's germline CDR1 is SQVTM and CDR2 ANQGSEA. Trimming cost V 7 bases and J 6 bases, with 16 bases left between them. The CDR3 protein is CSATGGSGEQYF. The CDR3 region has the DNA TGCAGCGCAACTGGGGGGAGTGGCGAGCAGTACTTC.

V gene TRBV28 combines with J gene TRBJ2-1; 7 bases map to TRBD1. The CDR3 is made up of 15 amino acids. Germline CDR1 reads MDHEN; CDR2 reads SYDVKM. V gave up 6 bases and J gave up 7 bases; unmatched junction bases: 12. The CDR3: CASSPDTGVGNEQFF. The DNA for the CDR3 is TGTGCCAGCAGCCCCGATACAGGGGTTGGGAATGAGCAGTTCTTC.

The J gene is TRBJ2-1, the V gene TRBV19, with 9 bases that match TRBD2. The trim removed 5 bases at V and 7 bases at J, leaving 3 bases unmatched. The CDR3 runs to 13 residues. Germline CDR1 is LNHDA and CDR2 is SQIVND (reference sequence). This chain's CDR3 is CASSWTSANEQFF. DNA of the CDR3: TGTGCCAGTAGTTGGACTAGCGCTAATGAGCAGTTCTTC.

The CDR3 DNA sequence: TGTGCCACTCTTACTAGCACAGATACGCAGTATTTT. Protein product: CATLTSTDTQYF. The V and J genes are TRBV6-5 and TRBJ2-3; D is uncertain. Germline CDR1 MNHEY, CDR2 SVGAGI. The length of the CDR3 is 12 residues. V lost 10 bases to trimming and J lost 0 bases, with 8 bases between them.

The CDR3 region is CASSPDLSARPGEKLFF. The CDR3 region has the DNA TGCGCCAGCAGCCCCGATCTGTCAGCTCGGCCGGGTGAAAAACTGTTTTTT. V usage is TRBV4-1 and J usage is TRBJ1-4; D gene unclear. Trimming removed 4 bases from V and 7 bases from J, with 22 bases in between. The CDR3 loop spans 17 amino acids. Germline-derived CDR1 and CDR2 are MGHRA and YSYEKL.

The CDR3 DNA reads TGTGCCAGCAGCGAAACAGGGGCAGACGAAGCTTTCTTT. This gives the protein CASSETGADEAFF. The chain links TRBV7-9 to TRBJ1-1; TRBD1 agrees at 7 bases. Germline V gene sequence: CDR1 SEHNR, CDR2 FQNEAQ (reference sequence). With V trimmed by 5 bases and J by 8 bases, 8 bases remained unmatched. CDR3 length equals 13 residues.

The V gene is TRBV2, the J gene TRBJ2-3; D is uncertain. The CDR3 contains 18 residues. The germline V gene has CDR1 SNHLY and CDR2 FYNNEI. The ends were cut back, 1 base at V and 0 bases at J, with 17 bases in the middle. DNA of the CDR3: TGTGCCAGCAGTGAAGATGAGTGGGATACGCCTAGCACAGATACGCAGTATTTT. This encodes CASSEDEWDTPSTDTQYF.

The genes are TRBV12-5 and TRBJ1-3, with D unclear. The length of the CDR3 is 18 residues. The V end was cut by 3 bases, the J end by 3 bases, with 21 bases between. Germline CDR1 reads LGHNT; CDR2 reads FRNRAP. DNA for the CDR3: TGTGCTAGTGGTTTTAGCCCCAAGACCACGATGGGTGGAAACACCATATATTTT. Translating it yields CASGFSPKTTMGGNTIYF.

This clone is medium-sized (0.01 to 0.1%) by share. The chain has TRBV5-4 and TRBJ1-1; D is unclear. The CDR3 sequence is 13 residues long. V lost 5 bases, J lost 1 base, and 9 bases lay in between. The germline CDR1 and CDR2 sequences are SGHNT and YYREEE (reference sequence). The DNA of the CDR3 is TGTGCCAGCAGTCCCGGTTCGAACACTGAAGCTTTCTTT. Protein product: CASSPGSNTEAFF.

The chain combines TRBV30 with TRBJ2-2; TRBD2 is a possible D gene (6 bases). The V gene's germline CDR1 is GTSNPN and CDR2 SVGIG (reference sequence). The CDR3 is 13 amino acids. V shed 2 bases and J shed 8 bases, with 12 bases lying between them. CDR3 in DNA: TGTGCCTGGAGTCCGGGAGTAGAAGGGGAGCTGTTTTTT. Protein: CAWSPGVEGELFF.

This clone was recorded a few times. The chain recombines TRBV19 with TRBJ1-1; 9 nucleotides align to TRBD1. V lost 2 bases and J lost 0; bases outside the gene matches: 1. Germline V CDR1 and CDR2: LNHDA, SQIVND (reference sequence). The CDR3 consists of 15 residues. This CDR3 is CASSITGGLNTEAFF. As DNA, the CDR3 is TGTGCCAGTAGTATAACAGGGGGCTTGAACACTGAAGCTTTCTTT.

This clone showed up just a few times. The gene calls are TRBV11-2 and TRBJ1-1; D possibly corresponds to TRBD1 (6 bases). CDR3 size: 14 residues. V was cut by 5 bases and J by 1 base, with 11 bases left in between. Germline values: CDR1 SGHAT, CDR2 FQNNGV. CDR3 sequence: CASSTGQTNTEAFF. The CDR3 region has the DNA TGTGCCAGCAGCACCGGACAGACGAACACTGAAGCTTTCTTT.